Listed below are T cell receptor beta chains from one sample, sequenced in a study of T-cell memory formation after mild COVID-19. TCRdb re-called the 5' RACE reads with MiXCR, one entry per CDR3 protein. Among hundreds of thousands of distinct CDR3 sequences listed, about 20% were seen once. The sequencing sample was made of PBMCs or a T cell subset sorted from them (not recorded which). These receptor sequences come from an adult woman who had mild COVID-19 (a few samples of this study predate the infection). Cell type and time point are not known. CDR3s include the opening cysteine and the closing phenylalanine or tryptophan. A D gene is named only where the DNA matches it firmly. Not all rows give a size; the values are once, few, many and, for expanded clones, a class.

V	J	D	size	CDR3	DNA
TRBV6-4	TRBJ2-5	-	-	CASSDSEGGTQYF	TGTGCCAGCAGTGACTCCGAAGGAGGGACCCAGTACTTC
TRBV7-6	TRBJ2-2	TRBD1	few	CASNLGQGVPGELFF	TGTGCCAGCAACCTAGGACAGGGGGTCCCCGGGGAGCTGTTTTTT
TRBV18	TRBJ1-1	-	-	CASSITGGAGEAFF	TGTGCCAGCTCAATAACGGGGGGCGCCGGGGAAGCTTTCTTT
TRBV9	TRBJ2-1	-	-	CASSSRDVYNEQFF	TGTGCCAGCAGCTCACGGGACGTCTACAATGAGCAGTTCTTC
TRBV12-3/TRBV12-4	TRBJ2-5	TRBD2	few	CASSPPGLAGEPGRTQYF	TGTGCCAGCAGCCCCCCAGGACTAGCGGGGGAACCTGGGAGGACCCAGTACTTC
TRBV4-1	TRBJ1-1	-	-	CASSLGTDRMNTEAFF	TGCGCCAGCAGCCTCGGGACCGACAGAATGAACACTGAAGCTTTCTTT
TRBV6-5	TRBJ2-7	-	few	CATRRGSYEQYF	TGTGCCACTCGCAGGGGTTCCTACGAGCAGTACTTC
TRBV7-2	TRBJ2-5	TRBD2	few	CASSFTSGGMGETQYF	TGTGCCAGCAGCTTTACTAGCGGGGGTATGGGAGAGACCCAGTACTTC
TRBV7-9	TRBJ2-2	TRBD1	few	CASSPGTVAMGHPGELFF	TGTGCCAGCAGCCCCGGGACAGTCGCTATGGGGCATCCCGGGGAGCTGTTTTTT
TRBV6-1	TRBJ1-4	-	-	CASSFGQKLFF	TGTGCCAGCAGTTTCGGCCAAAAACTGTTTTTT
TRBV11-1	TRBJ2-1	-	-	CASSLAGDIHEQFF	TGTGCCAGCAGCCTCGCGGGCGATATCCATGAGCAGTTCTTC
TRBV11-2	TRBJ2-1	-	many	CASSLIGGVGDEQFF	TGTGCCAGCAGCTTAATTGGGGGAGTGGGCGATGAGCAGTTCTTC
TRBV11-1	TRBJ2-7	-	once	CASSLLQGFPYEQYF	TGTGCCAGCAGCTTGTTACAAGGGTTCCCCTACGAGCAGTACTTC
TRBV29-1	TRBJ2-2	-	few	CSVDEGDSSGELFF	TGCAGCGTTGATGAGGGGGACTCTTCCGGGGAGCTGTTTTTT
TRBV11-3	TRBJ2-3	-	-	CASSLITGNADTQYF	TGTGCCAGCAGCTTAATAACAGGGAACGCAGATACGCAGTATTTT
TRBV6-5	TRBJ1-1	-	once	CASSTRDREVIEAFF	TGTGCCAGCAGTACCCGAGACAGAGAAGTGATTGAAGCTTTCTTT
TRBV20-1	TRBJ2-2	-	few	CSARDWSGELFF	TGCAGTGCTAGAGATTGGTCCGGGGAGCTGTTTTTT
TRBV30	TRBJ2-1	TRBD1	few	CAWSGQGFYNEQFF	TGTGCCTGGTCAGGACAGGGGTTCTACAATGAGCAGTTCTTC
TRBV24-1	TRBJ2-4	-	few	CATSDRNGQNIQYF	TGTGCCACCAGTGACCGAAACGGACAAAACATTCAGTACTTC
TRBV29-1	TRBJ2-7	-	few	CSVVGEFYEQYF	TGCAGCGTTGTAGGGGAGTTCTACGAGCAGTACTTC
TRBV29-1	TRBJ2-3	TRBD1	-	CSVQTGGASGSTDTQYF	TGCAGCGTTCAGACAGGGGGCGCCTCCGGATCCACAGATACGCAGTATTTT
TRBV4-1	TRBJ2-2	-	-	CASSAGDVVTGELFF	TGCGCCAGCAGCGCAGGGGACGTCGTCACCGGGGAGCTGTTTTTT
TRBV18	TRBJ1-1	TRBD1	-	CASSPTRDRGRTEAFF	TGTGCCAGCTCACCAACCCGGGACAGGGGACGGACTGAAGCTTTCTTT
TRBV19	TRBJ2-1	-	-	CASKRDRSSYNEQFF	TGTGCCAGTAAGCGCGATCGGAGCTCCTACAATGAGCAGTTCTTC
TRBV2	TRBJ1-5	-	-	CASSEAVPSNQPQHF	TGTGCCAGCAGTGAAGCAGTACCTAGCAATCAGCCCCAGCATTTT
TRBV6-1	TRBJ2-3	-	many	CASMGTFGADTQYF	TGTGCCAGCATGGGTACCTTCGGGGCAGATACGCAGTATTTT
TRBV7-2	TRBJ2-5	TRBD2	-	CASSLVLVAGGQETQYF	TGTGCCAGCAGCTTAGTCTTAGTAGCGGGGGGACAAGAGACCCAGTACTTC
TRBV15	TRBJ2-7	TRBD1	-	CATSGQGLSSYEQYF	TGTGCCACCAGCGGACAGGGACTTAGCTCCTACGAGCAGTACTTC
TRBV30	TRBJ2-5	-	-	CAWSPDWGFGTQYF	TGTGCCTGGAGCCCCGACTGGGGGTTCGGGACCCAGTACTTC
TRBV6-5	TRBJ2-7	TRBD2	few	CASRPAGGYEQYF	TGTGCCAGCAGACCAGCGGGGGGTTACGAGCAGTACTTC
TRBV2	TRBJ2-7	-	-	CASSEAGATSYEQYF	TGTGCCAGCAGTGAAGCCGGGGCCACCTCCTACGAGCAGTACTTC
TRBV29-1	TRBJ2-7	TRBD2	few	CSVAQRGGYEQYF	TGCAGCGTTGCCCAGCGGGGGGGTTACGAGCAGTACTTC
TRBV7-8	TRBJ2-7	TRBD1	-	CASSSWTGNYEQYF	TGTGCCAGCAGCTCTTGGACAGGGAACTACGAGCAGTACTTC
TRBV30	TRBJ2-4	TRBD1	few	CAWTNPGTGGAGIQYF	TGTGCCTGGACTAACCCCGGGACAGGGGGCGCCGGCATTCAGTACTTC
TRBV12-3/TRBV12-4	TRBJ2-2	TRBD1	-	CASSNHRGGSGELFF	TGTGCCAGCAGCAACCACAGGGGTGGGTCCGGGGAGCTGTTTTTT
TRBV7-2	TRBJ2-3	TRBD1	many	CASSLWTGRSTDTQYF	TGTGCCAGCAGCCTCTGGACAGGGCGTAGCACAGATACGCAGTATTTT
TRBV19	TRBJ1-6	-	-	CASRKNSPLHF	TGTGCCAGTAGAAAAAATTCACCCCTCCACTTT
TRBV5-1	TRBJ2-1	TRBD2	few	CASSLALAGSSYNEQFF	TGCGCCAGCAGCTTGGCACTAGCGGGGAGCTCCTACAATGAGCAGTTCTTC
TRBV7-9	TRBJ1-6	-	-	CASSLPAGGGSPLHF	TGTGCCAGCAGCTTGCCGGCGGGGGGTGGTTCACCCCTCCACTTT
TRBV7-9	TRBJ2-7	-	-	CASSSAKFHEQYF	TGTGCCAGCAGCTCCGCCAAGTTCCACGAGCAGTACTTC
TRBV2	TRBJ2-7	-	-	CASSEPAGGSYSYEQYF	TGTGCCAGCAGTGAACCGGCCGGCGGCAGTTACTCCTACGAGCAGTACTTC
TRBV12-3/TRBV12-4	TRBJ2-5	TRBD2	few	CASSFGAGGFQETQYF	TGTGCCAGCAGTTTCGGCGCGGGGGGGTTCCAAGAGACCCAGTACTTC
TRBV20-1	TRBJ2-1	-	-	CSGLSYNEQFF	TGCAGTGGCCTCTCCTACAATGAGCAGTTCTTC
TRBV10-3	TRBJ2-3	TRBD2	-	CAISRTGLAGGSADTQYF	TGTGCCATCAGCCGGACGGGACTAGCGGGGGGTTCAGCAGATACGCAGTATTTT
TRBV7-9	TRBJ2-1	TRBD2	many	CASQRGAVYNEQFF	TGTGCCAGCCAGCGGGGGGCCGTCTACAATGAGCAGTTCTTC
TRBV7-8	TRBJ2-3	-	-	CASSLASRPRTDTQYF	TGTGCCAGCAGCTTAGCGTCGAGACCCAGAACAGATACGCAGTATTTT
TRBV6-5	TRBJ1-2	TRBD1	once	CASRRTMTGYRYGYTF	TGTGCCAGCAGGAGGACTATGACAGGGTACCGGTATGGCTACACCTTC
TRBV18	TRBJ2-7	TRBD2	-	CASSPPGVAGGSYEQYF	TGTGCCAGCTCACCACCCGGAGTAGCGGGGGGTTCCTACGAGCAGTACTTC
TRBV4-3	TRBJ2-1	-	few	CASSQDRSGEQFF	TGCGCCAGCAGCCAAGATCGGAGTGGTGAGCAGTTCTTC
TRBV25-1	TRBJ2-6	TRBD2	-	CASSATVGLAGVAGANVLTF	TGTGCCAGCAGTGCAACCGTGGGACTAGCGGGAGTAGCTGGGGCCAACGTCCTGACTTTC
TRBV5-1	TRBJ2-1	TRBD2	many	CASSLELADYNEQFF	TGCGCCAGCAGCTTGGAACTAGCGGACTACAATGAGCAGTTCTTC
TRBV7-3	TRBJ1-2	-	-	CASSPSSVGAVVYGYTF	TGTGCCAGCAGCCCGTCCTCGGTGGGGGCGGTAGTGTATGGCTACACCTTC
TRBV27	TRBJ1-6	-	few	CASIGSSGVLHF	TGTGCCAGCATCGGGTCCAGCGGGGTTCTCCACTTT
TRBV9	TRBJ2-1	-	few	CASSDTGSSYNEQFF	TGTGCCAGCAGCGATACGGGTAGCTCCTACAATGAGCAGTTCTTC